One TCR beta chain is described in this entry. This sample is part of a study of blood T cell repertoires in COVID-19. Germline V CDR1 and CDR2: LNHNV, YYDKDF (reference sequence). Trimming at V came to 5 bases and at J to 0 bases, leaving 4 bases not matched to a gene. The CDR3 runs 15 residues. Methods used by the authors: Estimation of nucleated cell counts was performed using reference gene primer amplification. Using immunoSEQ multiplex PCR, the repertoire was profiled, and TCRdb retains in-frame clones only, with some absent. Clonal size and the V and J genes are those of that table, whereas D and trimming came from the DNA. The sample yields around 30,000 clones, approximately 80% seen once.

The sequence derives from a human donor in a cohort sampled during active COVID-19. The material sequenced was peripheral blood. The chain joins TRBV15 to TRBJ2-3; 8 nucleotides agree with TRBD2. The CDR3 nucleotides read TGTGCCACCAGCGAAGCGGGGGTTAGCACAGATACGCAGTATTTT. It encodes CATSEAGVSTDTQYF.